The TCR beta chain described here comes from a study of cytomegalovirus exposure and HLA in healthy donors. This CDR3 comprises 15 residues. In germline, CDR1 is LGHNA, CDR2 YNFKEQ. Losses at the gene ends were 3 bases for V and 9 bases for J; bases not matched to a gene: 8. Regarding this clone: Its matching antigen is unknown.

Study-level results: Across donors, presence/absence analyses took sequencing depth to be roughly uniform. Some V segments (TRBV6-2 and TRBV6-3 among them) were excluded as indistinguishable. The authors reported that TCR beta sequences could predict HLA-A and HLA-B alleles. These predictions were accurate for most subjects in the first cohort.

Vbeta (60) and Jbeta (13) primers were used in the PCR. The protocol was immunoSEQ multiplex PCR, while the TCRdb copy is restricted to in-frame clones and leaves out a portion. The data hold 180,000 or so clones, with 82% observed a single time. The specimen was PBMCs. This clonotype was obtained from a man between 40 and 49 years old in good health and CMV-seronegative. This chain connects TRBV4-2 to TRBJ1-5, with TRBD1 matching over 10 bases. CDR3 sequence (DNA): TGTGCCAGCAGCCAGCGGACAGGGGGAAGGGGGCCCCAGCATTTT. It is translated as CASSQRTGGRGPQHF.